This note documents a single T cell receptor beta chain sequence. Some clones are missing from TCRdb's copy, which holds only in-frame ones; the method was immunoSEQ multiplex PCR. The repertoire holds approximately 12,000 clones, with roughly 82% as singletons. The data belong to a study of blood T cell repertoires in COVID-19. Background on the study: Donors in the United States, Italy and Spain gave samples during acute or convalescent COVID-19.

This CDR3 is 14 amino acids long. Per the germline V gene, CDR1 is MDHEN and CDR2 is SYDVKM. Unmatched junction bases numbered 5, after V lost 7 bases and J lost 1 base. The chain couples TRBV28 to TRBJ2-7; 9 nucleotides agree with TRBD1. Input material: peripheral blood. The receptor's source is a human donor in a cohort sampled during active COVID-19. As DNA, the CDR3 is TGTGCCAGCACCGACGGGACAGGGTCCTACGAGCAGTACTTC. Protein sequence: CASTDGTGSYEQYF.